Listed below are T cell receptor beta chains from one sample, sequenced in a study of cytomegalovirus exposure and HLA in healthy donors. Profiled with immunoSEQ multiplex PCR; TCRdb holds only in-frame clones, not every one. The sample lists around 130,000 clones; around 90% were seen once. Sequencing used PBMCs. Source of these receptors: a woman between 35 and 50 years old in good health and CMV-seronegative. Both conserved end residues are part of each CDR3. Fields, in order: D gene, clone size, V gene, CDR3 length, J gene, CDR3 DNA, CDR3 protein. A D gene is named only where the DNA matches it firmly. Rows may omit the clone size; those that give it use once, few, many or a size class.

D gene: NA; clone size: NA; V gene: TRBV5-4; CDR3 length: 12; J gene: TRBJ2-2; CDR3 DNA: TGTGCCAGCAGCTCCAGGGAAGGGGAGCTGTTTTTT; CDR3 protein: CASSSREGELFF
D gene: NA; clone size: NA; V gene: TRBV30; CDR3 length: 14; J gene: TRBJ1-3; CDR3 DNA: TGTGCCTGGAACTTGGGCAGCTCTGGAAACACCATATATTTT; CDR3 protein: CAWNLGSSGNTIYF
D gene: NA; clone size: NA; V gene: TRBV7-9; CDR3 length: 11; J gene: TRBJ2-7; CDR3 DNA: TGTGCCAGCAGCTTATTTAACGAGCAGTACTTC; CDR3 protein: CASSLFNEQYF
D gene: TRBD2; clone size: NA; V gene: TRBV10-3; CDR3 length: 14; J gene: TRBJ2-3; CDR3 DNA: TGTGCCATCTGGGGGGGAGGCGGGAAAGATACGCAGTATTTT; CDR3 protein: CAIWGGGGKDTQYF
D gene: TRBD2; clone size: NA; V gene: TRBV2; CDR3 length: 14; J gene: TRBJ2-1; CDR3 DNA: TGTGCCAGCAGTGAGGGCGGGAGCTACAATGAGCAGTTCTTC; CDR3 protein: CASSEGGSYNEQFF
D gene: TRBD1; clone size: once; V gene: TRBV5-1; CDR3 length: 15; J gene: TRBJ2-2; CDR3 DNA: TGCGCCAGCAGCTGGGCCGGGACAGACACCGGCGAGCTGTTTTTT; CDR3 protein: CASSWAGTDTGELFF
D gene: NA; clone size: NA; V gene: TRBV5-6; CDR3 length: 12; J gene: TRBJ1-5; CDR3 DNA: TGTGCCAGCAGCTTGTGGAGTCAGCCCCAGCATTTT; CDR3 protein: CASSLWSQPQHF
D gene: NA; clone size: once; V gene: TRBV5-1; CDR3 length: 14; J gene: TRBJ2-3; CDR3 DNA: TGCGCCAGTTCCAGACAAACAAGCACAGATACGCAGTATTTT; CDR3 protein: CASSRQTSTDTQYF
D gene: TRBD1; clone size: NA; V gene: TRBV5-4; CDR3 length: 13; J gene: TRBJ1-2; CDR3 DNA: TGTGCCAGCAGCTTGATGGCAGGGGGTGGCTACACCTTC; CDR3 protein: CASSLMAGGGYTF
D gene: NA; clone size: NA; V gene: TRBV29-1; CDR3 length: 13; J gene: TRBJ2-1; CDR3 DNA: TGCAGCGTTTTAATTAGCTCCTACAATGAGCAGTTCTTC; CDR3 protein: CSVLISSYNEQFF
D gene: NA; clone size: NA; V gene: TRBV5-4; CDR3 length: 16; J gene: TRBJ2-7; CDR3 DNA: TGTGCCAGCAGTCTGATGAGCTACGGGAGTACCTACGAGCAGTACTTC; CDR3 protein: CASSLMSYGSTYEQYF
D gene: NA; clone size: NA; V gene: TRBV7-6; CDR3 length: 13; J gene: TRBJ1-2; CDR3 DNA: TGTGCCAGCAGCTTAGATTTCAGGTTTGGCTACACCTTC; CDR3 protein: CASSLDFRFGYTF
D gene: NA; clone size: NA; V gene: TRBV7-8; CDR3 length: 14; J gene: TRBJ1-6; CDR3 DNA: TGTGCCAGCAGCTTGCCCCTAGAAGGTTCACCCCTCCACTTT; CDR3 protein: CASSLPLEGSPLHF
D gene: TRBD2; clone size: NA; V gene: TRBV10-3; CDR3 length: 11; J gene: TRBJ2-3; CDR3 DNA: TGTGCCATCCGGGGGGGGGATACGCAGTATTTT; CDR3 protein: CAIRGGDTQYF
D gene: NA; clone size: NA; V gene: TRBV6-1; CDR3 length: 17; J gene: TRBJ2-1; CDR3 DNA: TGTGCCAGCAGTGAAGTTGATCCTAGGTATTCCTACAATGAGCAGTTCTTC; CDR3 protein: CASSEVDPRYSYNEQFF
D gene: TRBD2; clone size: NA; V gene: TRBV7-2; CDR3 length: 17; J gene: TRBJ2-3; CDR3 DNA: TGTGCCAGCAGCTTAGACTTCGGGACTAGTGACACAGATACGCAGTATTTT; CDR3 protein: CASSLDFGTSDTDTQYF
D gene: NA; clone size: NA; V gene: TRBV5-8; CDR3 length: 14; J gene: TRBJ2-3; CDR3 DNA: TGTGCCAGCAGCTTCGGGAGATTCACAGATACGCAGTATTTT; CDR3 protein: CASSFGRFTDTQYF
D gene: TRBD1; clone size: once; V gene: TRBV7-2; CDR3 length: 15; J gene: TRBJ2-7; CDR3 DNA: TGTGCCAGCAGCCGCCGACAGGGACCCTTCGACGAGCAGTACTTC; CDR3 protein: CASSRRQGPFDEQYF
D gene: NA; clone size: NA; V gene: TRBV7-2; CDR3 length: 14; J gene: TRBJ2-5; CDR3 DNA: TGTGCCACCAAGACCTTAACAGGGCGGGAGACCCAGTACTTC; CDR3 protein: CATKTLTGRETQYF
D gene: NA; clone size: NA; V gene: TRBV6-5; CDR3 length: 16; J gene: TRBJ2-1; CDR3 DNA: TGTGCCAGCAGTTCCCACTTTGTAAGCTCCTACAATGAGCAGTTCTTC; CDR3 protein: CASSSHFVSSYNEQFF
D gene: NA; clone size: NA; V gene: TRBV21-1; CDR3 length: 17; J gene: TRBJ1-2; CDR3 DNA: TGTGCCAGCAGCAAAGAAAGCGCTTCGGACAGGGACGATGGCTACACCTTC; CDR3 protein: CASSKESASDRDDGYTF
D gene: TRBD1; clone size: NA; V gene: TRBV29-1; CDR3 length: 11; J gene: TRBJ1-2; CDR3 DNA: TGCAGCGTGCTTGACAGGGCTGGCTACACCTTC; CDR3 protein: CSVLDRAGYTF
D gene: TRBD1; clone size: NA; V gene: TRBV6-5; CDR3 length: 15; J gene: TRBJ2-5; CDR3 DNA: TGTGCCAGCAGTACTGGGGGACAGGGGAGGGAGACCCAGTACTTC; CDR3 protein: CASSTGGQGRETQYF
D gene: NA; clone size: NA; V gene: TRBV5-1; CDR3 length: 14; J gene: TRBJ1-1; CDR3 DNA: TGCGCCAGCAGCTTGGGGACAGTGACCACTGAAGCTTTCTTT; CDR3 protein: CASSLGTVTTEAFF
D gene: TRBD2; clone size: NA; V gene: TRBV4-2; CDR3 length: 16; J gene: TRBJ2-5; CDR3 DNA: TGTGCCAGCAGCCGGCTGACTAGCGGGAGTCCCGAGACCCAGTACTTC; CDR3 protein: CASSRLTSGSPETQYF
D gene: NA; clone size: NA; V gene: TRBV6-4; CDR3 length: 19; J gene: TRBJ1-4; CDR3 DNA: TGTGCCAGCAGGGAGACGGGTCTGTTATCGGAGTCTGTTAATGAAAAACTGTTTTTT; CDR3 protein: CASRETGLLSESVNEKLFF
D gene: TRBD2; clone size: once; V gene: TRBV6-4; CDR3 length: 17; J gene: TRBJ2-7; CDR3 DNA: TGTGCCAGCAGTGACGGGGTTAGCGGGAGGGACTCCTACGAGCAGTACTTC; CDR3 protein: CASSDGVSGRDSYEQYF
D gene: NA; clone size: NA; V gene: TRBV5-1; CDR3 length: 16; J gene: TRBJ1-3; CDR3 DNA: TGCGCCAGCAGCTTGCGGGGGGCGAACTCTGGAAACACCGTATATTTT; CDR3 protein: CASSLRGANSGNTVYF
D gene: TRBD1; clone size: NA; V gene: TRBV29-1; CDR3 length: 13; J gene: TRBJ2-1; CDR3 DNA: TGCAGCGTTGCTTGGACAGGCCTCGATGAGCAGTTCTTC; CDR3 protein: CSVAWTGLDEQFF
D gene: TRBD1; clone size: NA; V gene: TRBV28; CDR3 length: 14; J gene: TRBJ2-3; CDR3 DNA: TGTGCCAGCACCCAGGGGGATCGGGCAGATACGCAGTATTTT; CDR3 protein: CASTQGDRADTQYF
D gene: TRBD1; clone size: NA; V gene: TRBV30; CDR3 length: 17; J gene: TRBJ1-2; CDR3 DNA: TGTGCCTGGAGTAATTCGGGACAGGGGGCCGGTCGGTATGGCTACACCTTC; CDR3 protein: CAWSNSGQGAGRYGYTF
D gene: TRBD2; clone size: NA; V gene: TRBV14; CDR3 length: 18; J gene: TRBJ2-1; CDR3 DNA: TGTGCCAGCAGCCAACTCCATGGGGGACTAGCGGGAGTCAATGAGCAGTTCTTC; CDR3 protein: CASSQLHGGLAGVNEQFF
D gene: NA; clone size: NA; V gene: TRBV7-9; CDR3 length: 18; J gene: TRBJ2-1; CDR3 DNA: TGTGCCAGCAGCTTTACTCACTTCAGGGAAGGGTCCTACAATGAGCAGTTCTTC; CDR3 protein: CASSFTHFREGSYNEQFF
D gene: TRBD2; clone size: NA; V gene: TRBV4-2; CDR3 length: 18; J gene: TRBJ2-3; CDR3 DNA: TGTGCCAGCAGCCAAGCGGGTACTAGCGGGAGGGGGACAGATACGCAGTATTTT; CDR3 protein: CASSQAGTSGRGTDTQYF
D gene: NA; clone size: NA; V gene: TRBV29-1; CDR3 length: 12; J gene: TRBJ1-1; CDR3 DNA: TGCAGCGCATCAGGGCATACCGGAGAAGCTTTCTTT; CDR3 protein: CSASGHTGEAFF
D gene: TRBD1; clone size: NA; V gene: TRBV5-1; CDR3 length: 15; J gene: TRBJ2-5; CDR3 DNA: TGCGCCAGCAGCTTGGGGACAGGGAACCAAGAGACCCAGTACTTC; CDR3 protein: CASSLGTGNQETQYF
D gene: TRBD1; clone size: NA; V gene: TRBV7-9; CDR3 length: 16; J gene: TRBJ1-2; CDR3 DNA: TGTGCCAGCAGCTTAGGGGCCGGGACAGGGAACTATGGCTACACCTTC; CDR3 protein: CASSLGAGTGNYGYTF
D gene: NA; clone size: NA; V gene: TRBV21-1; CDR3 length: 17; J gene: TRBJ2-5; CDR3 DNA: TGTGCCAGCACCATTGAACACGGCACAGGGGCACCACCGCAGCGGTACTTC; CDR3 protein: CASTIEHGTGAPPQRYF
D gene: TRBD1; clone size: NA; V gene: TRBV5-5; CDR3 length: 15; J gene: TRBJ1-5; CDR3 DNA: TGTGCCAGCAGCCCGGACAGGCCCCCCAATCAGCCCCAGCATTTT; CDR3 protein: CASSPDRPPNQPQHF
D gene: TRBD1; clone size: NA; V gene: TRBV6-4; CDR3 length: 13; J gene: TRBJ1-1; CDR3 DNA: TGTGCCAGGGAGCAGGGGGTAGGCACTGAAGCTTTCTTT; CDR3 protein: CAREQGVGTEAFF
D gene: NA; clone size: NA; V gene: TRBV7-9; CDR3 length: 11; J gene: TRBJ2-7; CDR3 DNA: TGTGCCAGCAGCTTAAACTCCGAGCAGTACTTC; CDR3 protein: CASSLNSEQYF
D gene: NA; clone size: NA; V gene: TRBV10-3; CDR3 length: 13; J gene: TRBJ1-6; CDR3 DNA: TGTGCCATCATGGACAGTTATAATTCACCCCTCCACTTT; CDR3 protein: CAIMDSYNSPLHF
D gene: TRBD2; clone size: NA; V gene: TRBV9; CDR3 length: 16; J gene: TRBJ2-1; CDR3 DNA: TGTGCCAGCAGCGTAGCCGGGACTAGCGGGAGGGTTGAGCAGTTCTTC; CDR3 protein: CASSVAGTSGRVEQFF
D gene: TRBD1; clone size: NA; V gene: TRBV7-6; CDR3 length: 16; J gene: TRBJ2-3; CDR3 DNA: TGTGCCAGCAGCTTGAACCCGGGAACAGGGGCAGATACGCAGTATTTT; CDR3 protein: CASSLNPGTGADTQYF